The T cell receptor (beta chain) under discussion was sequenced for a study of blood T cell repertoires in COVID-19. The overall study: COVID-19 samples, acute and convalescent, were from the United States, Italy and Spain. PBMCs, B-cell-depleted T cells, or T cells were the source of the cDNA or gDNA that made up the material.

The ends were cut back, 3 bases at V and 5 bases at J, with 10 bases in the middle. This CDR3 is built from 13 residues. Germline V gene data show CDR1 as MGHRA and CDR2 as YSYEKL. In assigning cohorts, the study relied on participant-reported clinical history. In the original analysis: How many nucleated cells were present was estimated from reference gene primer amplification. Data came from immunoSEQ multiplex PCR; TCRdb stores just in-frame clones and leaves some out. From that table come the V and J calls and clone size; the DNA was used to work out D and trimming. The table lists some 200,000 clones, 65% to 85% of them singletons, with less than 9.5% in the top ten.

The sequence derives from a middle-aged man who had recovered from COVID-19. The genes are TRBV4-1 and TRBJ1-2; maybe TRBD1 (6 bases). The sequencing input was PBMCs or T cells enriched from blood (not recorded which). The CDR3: CASSQGTFYGYTF. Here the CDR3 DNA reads TGCGCCAGCAGCCAGGGGACATTTTATGGCTACACCTTC.